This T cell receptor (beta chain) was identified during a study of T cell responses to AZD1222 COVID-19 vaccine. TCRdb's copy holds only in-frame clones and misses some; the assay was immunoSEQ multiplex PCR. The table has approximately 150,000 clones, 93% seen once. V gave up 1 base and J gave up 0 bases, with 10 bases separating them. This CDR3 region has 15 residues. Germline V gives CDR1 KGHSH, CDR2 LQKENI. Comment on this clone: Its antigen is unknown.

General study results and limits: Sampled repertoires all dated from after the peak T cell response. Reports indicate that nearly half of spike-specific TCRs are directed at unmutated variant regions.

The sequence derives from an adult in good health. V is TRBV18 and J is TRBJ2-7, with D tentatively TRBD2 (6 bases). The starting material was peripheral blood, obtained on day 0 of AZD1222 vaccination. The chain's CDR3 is CASSPREVVSYEQYF. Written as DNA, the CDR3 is TGTGCCAGCTCACCACGGGAGGTCGTCTCCTACGAGCAGTACTTC.